The T cell receptor beta chain under discussion was sequenced for a study of control samples from healthy donors and cancer patients. The protocol was immunoSEQ multiplex PCR, while the TCRdb copy is restricted to in-frame clones and leaves out a portion. In the table there are 90,000 or so clones, roughly 80% of which are singletons. From germline, CDR1 is GTSNPN and CDR2 SVGIG (reference sequence). The CDR3 totals 14 residues. Trimming removed 2 bases from V and 6 bases from J, with 14 bases in between. Sequencing used blood. This TCR was recovered from a man aged 30 to 45 in good health. This chain uses TRBV30 with TRBJ1-5, with D possibly TRBD1 on 5 matching bases. CDR3 residues: CAWSLGRAGQPQHF. The DNA for the CDR3 is TGTGCCTGGAGTCTGGGACGGGCAGGTCAGCCCCAGCATTTT.